The clone carrying this T cell receptor beta chain was seen many times. Unique molecular identifiers featured in how the TCRbeta library was prepared. TCRdb re-derived calls from the PCR reads in MiXCR, one entry per CDR3 protein. Of tens of thousands of distinct CDR3 sequences listed, about a tenth are singletons. V was shortened by 3 bases and J by 4 bases, with 19 bases between the two germline ends. CDR1 and CDR2 from the germline V gene are MDHEN and SYDVKM. The CDR3 totals 16 residues. The data derive from a study of T-cell reconstitution after alpha-beta-depleted transplantation in children. V gene TRBV28 combines with J gene TRBJ2-7; D not certain. Specimen: PBMCs from the stem cell graft donor, collected from the stem cell graft. The clonotype was recovered from a human donor who donated a stem cell graft to a child with chronic granulomatous disease. The CDR3 DNA reads TGTGCCAGCAGTTTCGTCGAGACACGGCCAACTTACGAGCAGTACTTC. Protein product: CASSFVETRPTYEQYF.